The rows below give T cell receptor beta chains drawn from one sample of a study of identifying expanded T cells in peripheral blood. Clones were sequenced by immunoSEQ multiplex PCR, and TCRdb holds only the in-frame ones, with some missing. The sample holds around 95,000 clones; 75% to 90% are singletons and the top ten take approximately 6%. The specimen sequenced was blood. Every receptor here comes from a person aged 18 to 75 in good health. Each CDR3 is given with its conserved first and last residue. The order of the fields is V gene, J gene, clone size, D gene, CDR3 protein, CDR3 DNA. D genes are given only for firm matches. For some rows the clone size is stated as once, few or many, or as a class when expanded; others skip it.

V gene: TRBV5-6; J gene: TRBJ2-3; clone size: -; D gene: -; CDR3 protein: CASNFGRTGGWTDTQYF; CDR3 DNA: TGTGCCAGCAACTTTGGACGAACCGGGGGTTGGACAGATACGCAGTATTTT
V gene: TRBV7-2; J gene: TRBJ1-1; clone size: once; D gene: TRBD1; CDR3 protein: CASSRQRTGWNTEAFF; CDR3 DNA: TGTGCCAGCAGCCGACAGAGGACAGGGTGGAACACTGAAGCTTTCTTT
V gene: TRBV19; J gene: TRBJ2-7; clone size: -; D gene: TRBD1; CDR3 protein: CASSRPTDRGSSYEQYF; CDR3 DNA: TGTGCCAGTAGTAGGCCCACGGACAGGGGGAGCTCCTACGAGCAGTACTTC
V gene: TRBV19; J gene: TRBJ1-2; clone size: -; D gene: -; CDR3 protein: CASRAEGQGNYGYTF; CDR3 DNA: TGTGCCAGTAGGGCAGAAGGGCAGGGAAACTATGGCTACACCTTC
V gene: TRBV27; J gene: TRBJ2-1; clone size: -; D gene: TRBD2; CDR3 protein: CASRGGGLAGESSYNEQFF; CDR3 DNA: TGTGCCAGCAGAGGGGGGGGACTAGCGGGAGAGAGCTCCTACAATGAGCAGTTCTTC
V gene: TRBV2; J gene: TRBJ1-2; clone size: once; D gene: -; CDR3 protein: CASSILTATNYGYTF; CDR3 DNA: TGTGCCAGCAGTATCCTGACAGCCACTAACTATGGCTACACCTTC
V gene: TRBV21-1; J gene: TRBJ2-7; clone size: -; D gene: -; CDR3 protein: CASSKADRGLYEQYF; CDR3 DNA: TGTGCCAGCAGCAAAGCCGACAGGGGGCTCTACGAGCAGTACTTC
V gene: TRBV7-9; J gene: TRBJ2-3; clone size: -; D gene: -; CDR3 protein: CASSPPSDTQYF; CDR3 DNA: TGTGCCAGCAGCCCCCCTAGCGATACGCAGTATTTT
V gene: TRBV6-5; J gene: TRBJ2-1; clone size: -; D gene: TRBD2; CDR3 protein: CASTSGRYEQFF; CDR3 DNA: TGTGCCAGCACTAGCGGGAGATATGAGCAGTTCTTC
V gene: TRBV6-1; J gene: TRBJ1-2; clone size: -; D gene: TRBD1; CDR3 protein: CASNHAGGALHGYTF; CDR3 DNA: TGTGCCAGTAACCACGCAGGGGGCGCACTTCATGGCTACACCTTC
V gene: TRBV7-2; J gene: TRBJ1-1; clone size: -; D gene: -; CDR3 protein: CASSLVRDTEAFF; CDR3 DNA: TGTGCCAGCAGCTTAGTTCGGGACACTGAAGCTTTCTTT